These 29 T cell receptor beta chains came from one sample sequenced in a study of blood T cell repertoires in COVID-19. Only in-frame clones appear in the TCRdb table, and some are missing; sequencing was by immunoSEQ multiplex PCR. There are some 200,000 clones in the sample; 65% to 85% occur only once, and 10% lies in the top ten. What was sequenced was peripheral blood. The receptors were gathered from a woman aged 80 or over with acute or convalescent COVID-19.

CDR3 sequence (DNA): TGTGCCAGCAGCTTACCGGGACAGGTTTCAGGGACCCAGTACTTC. Translated: CASSLPGQVSGTQYF. The chain couples TRBV7-9 to TRBJ2-5; 8 nucleotides match TRBD1. This CDR3 is built from 15 residues. The V and J ends lost 2 bases and 7 bases, in that order; junction bases with no gene match: 9. Germline values: CDR1 SEHNR, CDR2 FQNEAQ (reference sequence).

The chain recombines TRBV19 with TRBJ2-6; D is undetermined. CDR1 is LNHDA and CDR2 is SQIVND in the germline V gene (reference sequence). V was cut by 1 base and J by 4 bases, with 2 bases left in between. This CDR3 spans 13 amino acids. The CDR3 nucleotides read TGTGCCAGTAGTATAGCAGGGGCCAACGTCCTGACTTTC. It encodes CASSIAGANVLTF. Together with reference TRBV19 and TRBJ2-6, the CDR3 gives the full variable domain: DGGITQSPKYLFRKEGQNVTLSCEQNLNHDAMYWYRQDPGQGLRLIYYSQIVNDFQKGDIAEGYSVSREKKESFPLTVTSAQKNPTAFYLCASSIAGANVLTFGAGSRLTVL.

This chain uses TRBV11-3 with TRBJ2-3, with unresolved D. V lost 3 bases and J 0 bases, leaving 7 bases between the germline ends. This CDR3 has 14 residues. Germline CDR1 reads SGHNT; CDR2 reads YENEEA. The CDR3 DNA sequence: TGTGCCAGCAGCTTGAGCCGGAGCACAGATACGCAGTATTTT. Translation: CASSLSRSTDTQYF.

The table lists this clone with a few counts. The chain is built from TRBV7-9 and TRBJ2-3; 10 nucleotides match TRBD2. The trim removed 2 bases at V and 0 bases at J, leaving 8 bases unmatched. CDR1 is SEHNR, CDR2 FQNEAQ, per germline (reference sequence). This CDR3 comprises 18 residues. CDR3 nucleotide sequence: TGTGCCAGCAGCTTACCGCCCCGACTAGCGGGCAGCACAGATACGCAGTATTTT. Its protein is CASSLPPRLAGSTDTQYF. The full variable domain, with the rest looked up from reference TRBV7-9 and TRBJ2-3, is DTGVSQNPRHKITKRGQNVTFRCDPISEHNRLYWYRQTLGQGPEFLTYFQNEAQLEKSRLLSDRFSAERPKGSFSTLEIQRTEQGDSAMYLCASSLPPRLAGSTDTQYFGPGTRLTVL.

This CDR3 is CASSVAGPGNTIYF. The CDR3 bases are TGTGCCAGCAGCGTAGCCGGTCCTGGAAACACCATATATTTT. V usage is TRBV9 and J usage is TRBJ1-3; D gene uncertain. CDR3 length: 14 residues. Germline V gene data show CDR1 as SGDLS and CDR2 as YYNGEE. The ends were cut back, 0 bases at V and 2 bases at J, with 6 bases in the middle.

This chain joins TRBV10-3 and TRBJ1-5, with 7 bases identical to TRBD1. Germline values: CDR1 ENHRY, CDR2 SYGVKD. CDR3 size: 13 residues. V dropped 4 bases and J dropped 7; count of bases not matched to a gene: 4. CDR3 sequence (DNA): TGTGCCATCAGTGGATACAGGGGACAGCCCCAGCATTTT. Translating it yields CAISGYRGQPQHF.

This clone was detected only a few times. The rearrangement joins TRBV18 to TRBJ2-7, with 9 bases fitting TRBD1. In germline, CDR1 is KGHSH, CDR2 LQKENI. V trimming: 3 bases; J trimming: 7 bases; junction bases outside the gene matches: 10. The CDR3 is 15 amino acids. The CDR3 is CASSPPRTGEGEQYF. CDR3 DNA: TGTGCCAGCTCACCTCCCCGGACAGGGGAAGGTGAGCAGTACTTC.

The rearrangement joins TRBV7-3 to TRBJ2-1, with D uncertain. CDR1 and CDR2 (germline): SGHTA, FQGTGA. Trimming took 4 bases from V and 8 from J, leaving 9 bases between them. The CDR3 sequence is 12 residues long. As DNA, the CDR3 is TGTGCCAGCAGCTACCTCGGGTATGAGCAGTTCTTC. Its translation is CASSYLGYEQFF.

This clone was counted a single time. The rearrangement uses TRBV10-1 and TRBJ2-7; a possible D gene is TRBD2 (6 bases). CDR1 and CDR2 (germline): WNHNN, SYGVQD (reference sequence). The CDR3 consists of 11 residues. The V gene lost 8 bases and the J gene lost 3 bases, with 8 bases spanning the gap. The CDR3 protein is CASGTYYEQYF. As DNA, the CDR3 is TGCGCCAGCGGGACTTACTACGAGCAGTACTTC.

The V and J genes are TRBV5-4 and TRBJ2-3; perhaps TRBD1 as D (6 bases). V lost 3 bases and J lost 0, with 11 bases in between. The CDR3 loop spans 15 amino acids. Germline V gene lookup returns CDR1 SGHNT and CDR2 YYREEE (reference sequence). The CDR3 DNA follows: TGTGCCAGCAGCTCCACGACAGGCAGCACAGATACGCAGTATTTT. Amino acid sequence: CASSSTTGSTDTQYF.

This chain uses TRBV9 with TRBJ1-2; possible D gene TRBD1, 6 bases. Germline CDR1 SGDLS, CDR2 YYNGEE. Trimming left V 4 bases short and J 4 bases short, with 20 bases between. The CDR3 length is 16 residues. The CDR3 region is CASSLFPGGPLYGYTF. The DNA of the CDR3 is TGTGCCAGCAGCCTCTTCCCGGGGGGCCCTCTCTATGGCTACACCTTC.

The CDR3 reads CAITRGPANNSPLHF. CDR3 DNA: TGTGCCATCACTCGGGGTCCCGCGAATAATTCACCCCTCCACTTT. The J gene is TRBJ1-6, the V gene TRBV10-3; no clear D. The V and J ends lost 7 bases and 5 bases respectively, with 15 bases between them. Germline CDR1 and CDR2: ENHRY and SYGVKD. The CDR3 sequence is 15 residues long.

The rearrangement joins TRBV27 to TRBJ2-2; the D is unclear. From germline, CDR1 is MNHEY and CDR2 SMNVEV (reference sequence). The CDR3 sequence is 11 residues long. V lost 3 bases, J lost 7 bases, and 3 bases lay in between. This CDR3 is CASSFFGELFF. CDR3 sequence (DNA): TGTGCCAGCAGTTTCTTCGGGGAGCTGTTTTTT.

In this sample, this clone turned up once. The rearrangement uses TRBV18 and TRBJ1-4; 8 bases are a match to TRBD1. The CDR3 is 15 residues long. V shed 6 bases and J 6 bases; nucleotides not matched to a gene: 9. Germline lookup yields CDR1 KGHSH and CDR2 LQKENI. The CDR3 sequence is CASSSRQGSDEKLFF. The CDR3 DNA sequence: TGTGCCAGCTCGTCCAGACAGGGGTCGGATGAAAAACTGTTTTTT.

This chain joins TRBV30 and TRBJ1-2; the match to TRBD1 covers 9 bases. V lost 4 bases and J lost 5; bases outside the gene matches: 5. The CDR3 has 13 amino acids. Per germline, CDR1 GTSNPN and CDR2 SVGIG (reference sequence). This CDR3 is CAWTPGQGYGYTF. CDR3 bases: TGTGCCTGGACACCGGGACAGGGTTATGGCTACACCTTC.

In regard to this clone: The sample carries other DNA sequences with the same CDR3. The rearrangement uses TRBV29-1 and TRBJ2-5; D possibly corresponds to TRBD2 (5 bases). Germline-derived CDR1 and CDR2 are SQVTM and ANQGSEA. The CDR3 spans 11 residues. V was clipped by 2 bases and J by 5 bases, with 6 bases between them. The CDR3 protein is CSVESGETQYF. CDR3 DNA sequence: TGCAGCGTTGAATCGGGGGAGACCCAGTACTTC. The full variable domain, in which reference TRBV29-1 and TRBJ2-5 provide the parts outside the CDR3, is SAVISQKPSRDICQRGTSLTIQCQVDSQVTMMFWYRQQPGQSLTLIATANQGSEATYESGFVIDKFPISRPNLTFSTLTVSNMSPEDSSIYLCSVESGETQYFGPGTRLLVL.

The CDR3 coding sequence is TGTGCCAGCAGCCTTCCCTCGGCCCAGCATTTT. Translating it yields CASSLPSAQHF. The rearrangement links TRBV21-1 to TRBJ1-5. TRBV21-1 is shown as a pseudogene. The CDR3 consists of 11 residues.

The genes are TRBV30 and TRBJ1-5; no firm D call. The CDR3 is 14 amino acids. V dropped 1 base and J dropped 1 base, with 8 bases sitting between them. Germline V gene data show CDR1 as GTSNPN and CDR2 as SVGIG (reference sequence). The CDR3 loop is CAWSDGVSNQPQHF. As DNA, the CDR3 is TGTGCCTGGAGTGACGGGGTCAGCAATCAGCCCCAGCATTTT.

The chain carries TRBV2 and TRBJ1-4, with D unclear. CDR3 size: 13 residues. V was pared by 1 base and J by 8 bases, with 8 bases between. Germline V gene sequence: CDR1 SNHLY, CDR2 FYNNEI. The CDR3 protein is CASSEEVREKLFF. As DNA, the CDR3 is TGTGCCAGCAGTGAAGAAGTGCGCGAAAAACTGTTTTTT.

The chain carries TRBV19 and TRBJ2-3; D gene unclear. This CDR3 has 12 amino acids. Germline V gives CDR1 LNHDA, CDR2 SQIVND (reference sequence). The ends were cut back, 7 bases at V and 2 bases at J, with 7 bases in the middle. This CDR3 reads CASTSYTDTQYF. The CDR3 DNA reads TGTGCCAGTACCAGTTACACAGATACGCAGTATTTT.

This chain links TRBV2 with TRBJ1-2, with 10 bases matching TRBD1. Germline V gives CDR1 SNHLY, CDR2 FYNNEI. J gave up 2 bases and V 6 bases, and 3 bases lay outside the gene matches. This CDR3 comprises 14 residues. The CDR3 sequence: CASRWTGGNYGYTF. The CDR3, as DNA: TGTGCCAGCAGGTGGACAGGGGGAAACTATGGCTACACCTTC.

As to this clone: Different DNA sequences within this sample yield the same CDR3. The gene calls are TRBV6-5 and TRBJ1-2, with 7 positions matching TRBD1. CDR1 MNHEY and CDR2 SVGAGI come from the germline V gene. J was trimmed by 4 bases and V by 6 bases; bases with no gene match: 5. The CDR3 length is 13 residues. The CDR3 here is CASRLTGSYGYTF. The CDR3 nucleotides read TGTGCCAGCAGATTGACAGGGTCCTATGGCTACACCTTC.

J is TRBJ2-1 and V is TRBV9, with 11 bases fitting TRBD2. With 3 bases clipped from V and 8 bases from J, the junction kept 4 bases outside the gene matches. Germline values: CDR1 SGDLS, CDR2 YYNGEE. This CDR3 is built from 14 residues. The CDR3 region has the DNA TGTGCCAGCAGCGATAGCGGGAGGGGCGATGAGCAGTTCTTC. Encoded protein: CASSDSGRGDEQFF.

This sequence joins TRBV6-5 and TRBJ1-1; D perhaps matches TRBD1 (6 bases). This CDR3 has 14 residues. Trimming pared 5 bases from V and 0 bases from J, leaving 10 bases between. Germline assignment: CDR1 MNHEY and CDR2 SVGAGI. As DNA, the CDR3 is TGTGCCAGCAGTCTACAGGGACTGAACACTGAAGCTTTCTTT. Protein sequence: CASSLQGLNTEAFF.

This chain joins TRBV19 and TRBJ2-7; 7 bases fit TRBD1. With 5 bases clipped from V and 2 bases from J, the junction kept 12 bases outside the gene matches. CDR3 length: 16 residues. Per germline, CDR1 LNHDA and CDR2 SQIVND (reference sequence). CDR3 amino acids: CASSLRQGGITYEQYF. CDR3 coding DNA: TGTGCCAGTAGTCTTCGACAGGGTGGGATTACCTACGAGCAGTACTTC.

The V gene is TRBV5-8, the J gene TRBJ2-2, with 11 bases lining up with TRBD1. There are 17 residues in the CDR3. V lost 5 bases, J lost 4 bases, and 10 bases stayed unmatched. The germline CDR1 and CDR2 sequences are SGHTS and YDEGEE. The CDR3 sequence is CASRPPAGTGGTGELFF. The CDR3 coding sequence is TGTGCCAGCAGACCCCCAGCCGGGACAGGGGGCACCGGGGAGCTGTTTTTT.

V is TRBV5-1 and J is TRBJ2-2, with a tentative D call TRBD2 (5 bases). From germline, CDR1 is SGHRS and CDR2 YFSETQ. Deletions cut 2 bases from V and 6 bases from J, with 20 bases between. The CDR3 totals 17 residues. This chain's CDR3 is CASSFGFRGKYPGELFF. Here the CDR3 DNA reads TGCGCCAGCAGCTTCGGTTTCCGGGGAAAGTATCCCGGGGAGCTGTTTTTT.

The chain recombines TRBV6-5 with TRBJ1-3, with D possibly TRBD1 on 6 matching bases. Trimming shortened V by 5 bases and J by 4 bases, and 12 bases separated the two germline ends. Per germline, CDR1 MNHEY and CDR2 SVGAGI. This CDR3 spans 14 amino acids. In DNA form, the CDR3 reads TGTGCCAGCAGTACACCGGACAGAGGAAACACCATATATTTT. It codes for CASSTPDRGNTIYF.

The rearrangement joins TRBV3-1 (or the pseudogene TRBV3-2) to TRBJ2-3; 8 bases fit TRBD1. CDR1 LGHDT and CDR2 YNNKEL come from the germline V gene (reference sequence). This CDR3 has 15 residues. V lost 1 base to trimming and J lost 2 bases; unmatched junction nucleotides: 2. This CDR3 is CASSQGQGFTDTQYF. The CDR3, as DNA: TGTGCCAGCAGCCAAGGACAGGGGTTCACAGATACGCAGTATTTT.